These T cell receptor beta chains were read from a single sample in a study of CD8 T cells in ankylosing spondylitis. TCRdb redid the calling of the 5' RACE reads with MiXCR, one entry per CDR3 protein. The table shows under 300,000 distinct CDR3 sequences, with about 20% occurring only once. Sequencing was performed on blood, either unsorted or a sorted T cell fraction (not recorded which). The receptors come from a male donor with ankylosing spondylitis or in good health (not recorded which). CDR3s include the opening cysteine and the closing phenylalanine or tryptophan. A D gene is named only where the DNA matches it firmly. Size values are once, few and many counts, or a class for expanded clones, and some rows have none.

V gene	J gene	clone size	D gene	CDR3 protein	CDR3 DNA
TRBV5-1	TRBJ2-7	many	TRBD1	CASTLDRAGYEQYF	TGCGCCAGCACCTTGGACAGGGCGGGGTACGAGCAGTACTTC
TRBV6-1	TRBJ2-2	many	.	CASSGTVGSGELFF	TGTGCCAGCAGTGGGACAGTCGGTTCCGGGGAGCTGTTTTTT
TRBV9	TRBJ2-3	.	.	CASSTYASSTDTQYF	TGTGCCAGCAGCACATATGCATCTAGCACAGATACGCAGTATTTT
TRBV4-2	TRBJ1-6	few	TRBD1	CASSHLRDRESPLHF	TGTGCCAGCAGCCATCTCCGGGACAGGGAATCACCCCTCCACTTT
TRBV7-8	TRBJ2-3	few	.	CASSLAAEDTQYF	TGTGCCAGCAGCTTAGCAGCGGAAGATACGCAGTATTTT
TRBV5-1	TRBJ2-3	few	.	CASRGDGTDTQYF	TGCGCCAGCAGGGGGGACGGTACAGATACGCAGTATTTT
TRBV4-3	TRBJ2-6	few	.	CASSQDRGQGANVLTF	TGCGCCAGCAGCCAAGACAGGGGTCAGGGGGCCAACGTCCTGACTTTC
TRBV5-5	TRBJ2-1	.	TRBD2	CASSLSSGGVDNEQFF	TGTGCCAGCAGCTTATCTAGCGGGGGGGTGGACAATGAGCAGTTCTTC
TRBV18	TRBJ2-7	.	TRBD1	CASSPGDSFSYEQYF	TGTGCCAGCTCACCTGGGGACAGTTTCTCCTACGAGCAGTACTTC
TRBV18	TRBJ2-7	few	.	CASSPQQGAYEQYF	TGTGCCAGCTCACCACAACAGGGAGCCTACGAGCAGTACTTC
TRBV5-1	TRBJ1-3	few	TRBD1	CASSLTDRDGASGNTIYF	TGCGCCAGCAGCTTGACAGACAGGGACGGGGCCTCTGGAAACACCATATATTTT
TRBV2	TRBJ2-7	few	TRBD2	CASVAGTYEQYF	TGTGCCTCGGTAGCGGGCACCTACGAGCAGTACTTC
TRBV4-3	TRBJ2-1	.	TRBD2	CASSQDLIAGQPSVEQFF	TGCGCCAGCAGCCAAGATCTGATAGCGGGGCAGCCCTCAGTCGAGCAGTTCTTC
TRBV12-3/TRBV12-4	TRBJ2-2	.	TRBD2	CAFSYTRGGPQIPGELFF	TGTGCCTTCAGTTACACCCGGGGAGGGCCCCAAATCCCCGGGGAGCTGTTTTTT
TRBV7-3	TRBJ2-7	few	.	CASSLLPGETYEQYF	TGTGCCAGCAGCTTACTTCCGGGGGAGACCTACGAGCAGTACTTC
TRBV27	TRBJ2-4	.	TRBD2	CASSSSVIAGALAKNIQYF	TGTGCCAGCAGTTCCTCGGTGATAGCGGGAGCTTTGGCCAAAAACATTCAGTACTTC
TRBV6-1	TRBJ2-2	few	TRBD1	CASTGTGWGELFF	TGTGCCAGCACTGGGACAGGGTGGGGGGAGCTGTTTTTT
TRBV24-1	TRBJ2-7	few	TRBD1	CATSDWDSPYEQYF	TGTGCCACCAGTGATTGGGACAGCCCCTACGAGCAGTACTTC
TRBV4-1	TRBJ2-7	many	TRBD1	CASSGQVYEQYF	TGCGCCAGCAGCGGACAGGTATACGAGCAGTACTTC
TRBV29-1	TRBJ1-2	many	.	CSGGPLGYYGYTF	TGCAGCGGTGGCCCTCTCGGGTACTATGGCTACACCTTC
TRBV7-2	TRBJ2-2	.	.	CASSPRSGENTGELFF	TGTGCCAGCAGCCCGCGTAGCGGAGAGAACACCGGGGAGCTGTTTTTT
TRBV6-4	TRBJ2-1	many	TRBD2	CASSEKAGSYNEQFF	TGTGCCAGCAGTGAGAAAGCGGGATCCTACAATGAGCAGTTCTTC
TRBV4-1	TRBJ2-5	.	.	CASSHPGQGGGETQYF	TGCGCCAGCAGCCATCCAGGACAGGGCGGGGGAGAGACCCAGTACTTC
TRBV9	TRBJ2-7	.	TRBD2	CASSVGASGSYEQYF	TGTGCCAGCAGCGTAGGGGCTAGCGGGAGTTACGAGCAGTACTTC
TRBV6-1	TRBJ1-4	.	.	CASSPGHRNEKLFF	TGTGCCAGCAGCCCGGGACACCGTAATGAAAAACTGTTTTTT
TRBV7-3	TRBJ2-2	.	.	CASSPGHPGELFF	TGTGCCAGCAGCCCCGGGCATCCCGGGGAGCTGTTTTTT
TRBV27	TRBJ2-7	.	.	CASSPTQGGHEQYF	TGTGCCAGCAGTCCAACCCAGGGGGGTCACGAGCAGTACTTC
TRBV20-1	TRBJ2-7	.	TRBD1	CSARDNQGALDEQYF	TGCAGTGCTAGGGATAATCAGGGGGCGCTGGACGAGCAGTACTTC
TRBV7-9	TRBJ2-1	.	.	CASSLAPDQGNEQFF	TGTGCCAGCAGCTTAGCCCCCGATCAGGGGAATGAGCAGTTCTTC
TRBV5-6	TRBJ2-1	few	.	CASSFGGLNNEQFF	TGTGCCAGCAGCTTCGGGGGACTTAACAATGAGCAGTTCTTC
TRBV20-1	TRBJ1-3	.	.	CSVPLSGNTIYF	TGCAGTGTGCCCCTCTCTGGAAACACCATATATTTT
TRBV27	TRBJ2-7	.	.	CASSLGGTRGEQYF	TGTGCCAGCAGTTTAGGCGGGACCAGGGGCGAGCAGTACTTC
TRBV25-1	TRBJ2-2	few	TRBD2	CASSEWTSRSAGELFF	TGTGCCAGCAGTGAGTGGACTAGTAGGAGCGCCGGGGAGCTGTTTTTT
TRBV6-1	TRBJ2-5	.	TRBD1	CASSTDRDLLQETQYF	TGTGCCAGCAGCACGGACAGGGACCTCCTCCAAGAGACCCAGTACTTC
TRBV27	TRBJ2-1	few	TRBD2	CASSTSLAEGYNEQFF	TGTGCCAGCAGCACCTCACTAGCGGAAGGATACAATGAGCAGTTCTTC
TRBV5-1	TRBJ1-5	.	.	CASSPTGGPNQPQHF	TGCGCCAGCAGCCCTACGGGGGGACCGAATCAGCCCCAGCATTTT
TRBV7-8	TRBJ2-7	.	TRBD2	CASSLAAGTSGRTYEQYF	TGTGCCAGCAGCTTAGCGGCCGGGACTAGCGGGAGGACCTACGAGCAGTACTTC
TRBV7-3	TRBJ2-1	few	.	CASSPASSNYNEQFF	TGTGCCAGCAGCCCGGCTAGCTCAAACTACAATGAGCAGTTCTTC
TRBV27	TRBJ2-2	many	.	CASSLTGSGELFF	TGTGCTAGCAGCTTAACGGGGTCCGGGGAGCTGTTTTTT
TRBV25-1	TRBJ1-2	.	.	CASSAGRDYGYTF	TGTGCCAGCAGTGCGGGGCGGGACTATGGCTACACCTTC
TRBV15	TRBJ2-7	.	.	CATSRPTDRRSYEQYF	TGTGCCACCAGCAGACCCACTGACAGGCGATCCTACGAGCAGTACTTC
TRBV29-1	TRBJ2-7	few	.	CSVCEPVYYEQYF	TGCAGCGTATGTGAACCCGTGTACTACGAGCAGTACTTC
TRBV29-1	TRBJ2-1	few	TRBD1	CSVEDPDRGPYNEQFF	TGCAGCGTTGAAGATCCCGACAGGGGACCCTACAATGAGCAGTTCTTC
TRBV6-5	TRBJ1-1	few	TRBD1	CASSSTGTDEAFF	TGTGCCAGCAGTTCCACCGGGACAGATGAAGCTTTCTTT
TRBV29-1	TRBJ2-6	few	.	CSVAVWAPSGANVLTF	TGCAGCGTCGCCGTTTGGGCTCCCTCTGGGGCCAACGTCCTGACTTTC
TRBV19	TRBJ2-7	.	TRBD2	CASSTRLAGTYEQYF	TGTGCCAGTAGTACCAGACTAGCGGGAACCTACGAGCAGTACTTC
TRBV4-1	TRBJ2-1	few	.	CASSQRSSSYNEQFF	TGCGCCAGCAGCCAACGGAGTAGCTCCTACAATGAGCAGTTCTTC
TRBV29-1	TRBJ2-1	few	.	CSVETTGESSYNEQFF	TGCAGCGTTGAAACGACAGGCGAGAGCTCCTACAATGAGCAGTTCTTC
TRBV29-1	TRBJ2-7	.	.	CSVRVGEQYF	TGCAGCGTTAGGGTAGGCGAGCAGTACTTC
TRBV20-1	TRBJ1-1	.	.	CSAHAPWTVNTEAFF	TGCAGTGCCCACGCCCCTTGGACGGTGAACACTGAAGCTTTCTTT
TRBV7-6	TRBJ1-1	few	.	CASAGRTNTEAFF	TGTGCCAGCGCCGGCAGGACGAACACTGAAGCTTTCTTT
TRBV6-2/TRBV6-3	TRBJ2-7	.	.	CASSSGTKIDYEQYF	TGTGCCAGCAGCAGCGGGACAAAAATTGACTACGAGCAGTACTTC
TRBV7-9	TRBJ1-1	.	.	CASTGTLLGAEAFF	TGTGCCAGCACCGGGACACTTTTGGGCGCTGAAGCTTTCTTT
TRBV20-1	TRBJ2-1	few	.	CSARMRAGIEQFF	TGCAGTGCTAGAATGCGTGCGGGAATTGAGCAGTTCTTC
TRBV12-3/TRBV12-4	TRBJ2-4	.	.	CASSLHPNRDRKNIQYF	TGTGCCAGCAGTTTACACCCAAACCGAGACCGAAAAAACATTCAGTACTTC
TRBV7-9	TRBJ2-7	few	TRBD2	CASSYLADYEQYF	TGTGCCAGCAGTTATCTAGCGGACTACGAGCAGTACTTC
TRBV11-2	TRBJ2-5	.	TRBD2	CASRDYPGLALRQETQYF	TGTGCCAGCAGAGATTATCCGGGACTAGCGCTCCGCCAAGAGACCCAGTACTTC
TRBV3-1	TRBJ2-2	.	.	CASSQASTGELFF	TGTGCCAGCAGCCAAGCTAGCACCGGGGAGCTGTTTTTT
TRBV7-9	TRBJ2-2	few	.	CASSTAGELFF	TGTGCCAGCAGCACGGCCGGGGAGCTGTTTTTT